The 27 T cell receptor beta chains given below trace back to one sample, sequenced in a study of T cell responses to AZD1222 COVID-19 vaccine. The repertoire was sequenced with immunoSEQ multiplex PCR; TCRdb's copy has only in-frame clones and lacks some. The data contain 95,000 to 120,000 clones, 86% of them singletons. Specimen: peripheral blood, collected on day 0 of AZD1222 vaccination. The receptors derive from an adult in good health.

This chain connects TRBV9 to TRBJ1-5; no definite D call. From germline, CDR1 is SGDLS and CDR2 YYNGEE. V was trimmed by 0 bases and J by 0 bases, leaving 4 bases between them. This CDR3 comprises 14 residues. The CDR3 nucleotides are TGTGCCAGCAGCGTAGACGGTAGCAATCAGCCCCAGCATTTT. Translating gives CASSVDGSNQPQHF.

CDR3 amino acids: CASSPIDRSSYEQYF. In DNA form, the CDR3 reads TGTGCCAGCAGCCCGATCGACAGAAGCTCCTACGAGCAGTACTTC. The chain uses TRBV3-1 (or the pseudogene TRBV3-2) and TRBJ2-7; TRBD1 might be the D (5 bases). V was shortened by 4 bases and J by 0 bases, with 13 bases between the two germline ends. Germline CDR1 and CDR2: LGHDT and YNNKEL (reference sequence). The CDR3 has 15 amino acids.

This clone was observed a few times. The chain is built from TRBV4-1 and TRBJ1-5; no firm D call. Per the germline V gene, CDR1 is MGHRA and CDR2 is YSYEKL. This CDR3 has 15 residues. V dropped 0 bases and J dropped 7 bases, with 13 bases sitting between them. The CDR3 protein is CASSQDGGGRQPQHF. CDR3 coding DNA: TGCGCCAGCAGCCAAGATGGCGGAGGAAGGCAGCCCCAGCATTTT.

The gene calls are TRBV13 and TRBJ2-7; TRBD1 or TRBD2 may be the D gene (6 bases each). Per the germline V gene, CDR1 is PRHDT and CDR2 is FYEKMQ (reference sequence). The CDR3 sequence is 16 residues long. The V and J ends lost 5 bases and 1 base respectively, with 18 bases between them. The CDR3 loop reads CASSPPVRGVSYEQYF. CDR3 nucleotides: TGTGCCAGCAGCCCCCCTGTGAGGGGGGTTTCCTACGAGCAGTACTTC. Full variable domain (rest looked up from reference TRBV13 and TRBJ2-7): AAGVIQSPRHLIKEKRETATLKCYPIPRHDTVYWYQQGPGQDPQFLISFYEKMQSDKGSIPDRFSAQQFSDYHSELNMSSLELGDSALYFCASSPPVRGVSYEQYFGPGTRLTVT.

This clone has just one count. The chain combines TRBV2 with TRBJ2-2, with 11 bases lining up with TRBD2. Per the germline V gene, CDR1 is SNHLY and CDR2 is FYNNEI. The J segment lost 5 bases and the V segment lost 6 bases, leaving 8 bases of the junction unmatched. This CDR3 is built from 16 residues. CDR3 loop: CASRPSTSGGTGELFF. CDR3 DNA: TGTGCCAGCAGACCGTCTACTAGCGGGGGAACCGGGGAGCTGTTTTTT.

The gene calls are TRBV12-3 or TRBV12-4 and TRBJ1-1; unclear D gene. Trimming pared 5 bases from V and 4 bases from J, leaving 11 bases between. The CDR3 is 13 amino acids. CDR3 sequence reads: CASSQIVGTEAFF. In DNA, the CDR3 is TGTGCCAGCAGTCAGATTGTGGGCACTGAAGCTTTCTTT.

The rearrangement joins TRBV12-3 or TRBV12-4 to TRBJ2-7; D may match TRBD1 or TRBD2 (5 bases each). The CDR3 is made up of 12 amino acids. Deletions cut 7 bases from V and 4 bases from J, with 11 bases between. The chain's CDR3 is CASTRGVYEQYF. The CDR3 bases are TGTGCCAGCACCAGAGGGGTTTACGAGCAGTACTTC.

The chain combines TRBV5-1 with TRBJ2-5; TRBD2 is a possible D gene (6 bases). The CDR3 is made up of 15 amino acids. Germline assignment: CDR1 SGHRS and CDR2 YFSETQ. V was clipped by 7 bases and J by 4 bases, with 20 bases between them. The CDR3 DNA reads TGCGCCAGCGGCCGGGAGCCGCTCCCCACAGAGACCCAGTACTTC. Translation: CASGREPLPTETQYF. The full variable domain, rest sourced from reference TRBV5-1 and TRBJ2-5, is KAGVTQTPRYLIKTRGQQVTLSCSPISGHRSVSWYQQTPGQGLQFLFEYFSETQRNKGNFPGRFSGRQFSNSRSEMNVSTLELGDSALYLCASGREPLPTETQYFGPGTRLLVL.

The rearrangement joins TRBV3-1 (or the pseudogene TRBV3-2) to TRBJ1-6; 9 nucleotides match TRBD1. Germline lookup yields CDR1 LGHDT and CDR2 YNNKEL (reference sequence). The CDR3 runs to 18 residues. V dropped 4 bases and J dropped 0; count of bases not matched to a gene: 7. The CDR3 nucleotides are TGTGCCAGCAGCCCGGGACAGGGATGGAGCTCCTATAATTCACCCCTCCACTTT. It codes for CASSPGQGWSSYNSPLHF.

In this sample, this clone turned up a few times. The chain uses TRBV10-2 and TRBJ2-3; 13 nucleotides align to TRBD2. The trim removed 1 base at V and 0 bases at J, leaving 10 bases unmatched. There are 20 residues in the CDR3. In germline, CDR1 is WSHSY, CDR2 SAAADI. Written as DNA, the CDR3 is TGCGCCAGCAGTGAGTGGTTGACTAGCGGGGGGCCCGGTAGCACAGATACGCAGTATTTT. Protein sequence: CASSEWLTSGGPGSTDTQYF.

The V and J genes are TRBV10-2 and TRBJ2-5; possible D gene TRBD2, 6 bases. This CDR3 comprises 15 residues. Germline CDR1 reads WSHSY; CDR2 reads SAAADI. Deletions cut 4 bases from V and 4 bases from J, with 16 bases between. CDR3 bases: TGCGCCAGCAGTGTTGGAGGGGTGAATCGAGAGACCCAGTACTTC. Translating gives CASSVGGVNRETQYF.

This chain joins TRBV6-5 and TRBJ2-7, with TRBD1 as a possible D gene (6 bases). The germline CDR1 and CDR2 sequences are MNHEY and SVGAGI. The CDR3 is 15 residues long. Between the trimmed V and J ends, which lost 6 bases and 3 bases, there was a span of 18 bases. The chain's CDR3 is CASSPDRFSFYEQYF. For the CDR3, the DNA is TGTGCCAGCAGCCCCGACAGGTTCTCGTTCTACGAGCAGTACTTC.

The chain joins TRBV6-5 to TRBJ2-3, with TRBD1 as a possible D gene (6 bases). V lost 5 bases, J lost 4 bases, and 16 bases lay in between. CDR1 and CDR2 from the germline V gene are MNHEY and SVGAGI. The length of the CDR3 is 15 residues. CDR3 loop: CASSPFRQDPDTQYF. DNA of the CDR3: TGTGCCAGCAGTCCTTTTAGACAGGATCCAGATACGCAGTATTTT.

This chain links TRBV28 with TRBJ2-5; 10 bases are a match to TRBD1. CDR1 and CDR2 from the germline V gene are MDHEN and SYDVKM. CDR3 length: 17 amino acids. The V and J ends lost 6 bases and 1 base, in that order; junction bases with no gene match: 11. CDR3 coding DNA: TGTGCCAGCAGAGCCCCCCTGGGACAGGGGACCCAAGAGACCCAGTACTTC. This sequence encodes CASRAPLGQGTQETQYF.

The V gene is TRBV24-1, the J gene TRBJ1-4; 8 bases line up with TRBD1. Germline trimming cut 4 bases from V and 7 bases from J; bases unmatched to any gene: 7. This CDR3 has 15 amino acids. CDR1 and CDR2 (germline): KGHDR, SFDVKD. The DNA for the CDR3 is TGTGCCACCAGTGACCGTGGACAGGGAGGTGAAAAACTGTTTTTT. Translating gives CATSDRGQGGEKLFF.

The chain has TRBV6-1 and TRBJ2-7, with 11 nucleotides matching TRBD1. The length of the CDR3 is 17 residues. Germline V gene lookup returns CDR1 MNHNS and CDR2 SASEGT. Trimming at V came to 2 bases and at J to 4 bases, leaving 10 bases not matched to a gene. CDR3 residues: CASSERRVGQGDYEQYF. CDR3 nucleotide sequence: TGTGCCAGCAGTGAACGTCGCGTGGGACAGGGGGATTACGAGCAGTACTTC.

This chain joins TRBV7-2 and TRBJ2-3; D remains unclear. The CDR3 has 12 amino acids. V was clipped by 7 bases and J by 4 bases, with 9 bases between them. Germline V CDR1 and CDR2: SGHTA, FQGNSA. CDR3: CASNLVADTQYF. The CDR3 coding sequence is TGTGCCAGCAACCTCGTGGCAGATACGCAGTATTTT.

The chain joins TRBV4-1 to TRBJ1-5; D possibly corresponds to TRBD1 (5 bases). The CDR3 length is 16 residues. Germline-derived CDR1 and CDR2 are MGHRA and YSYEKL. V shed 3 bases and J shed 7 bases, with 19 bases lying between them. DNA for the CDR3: TGCGCCAGCAGCCAGATAACGAGGGGATCGGGGCAGCCCCAGCATTTT. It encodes CASSQITRGSGQPQHF.

CDR3 amino acids: CASSFVDRGRQNTEAFF. In DNA, the CDR3 is TGTGCCAGCAGCTTTGTCGACAGGGGACGCCAGAACACTGAAGCTTTCTTT. The rearrangement joins TRBV7-3 to TRBJ1-1; 8 nucleotides agree with TRBD1. V trimming: 3 bases; J trimming: 1 base; junction bases outside the gene matches: 10. This CDR3 is built from 17 residues. CDR1 and CDR2 (germline): SGHTA, FQGTGA.

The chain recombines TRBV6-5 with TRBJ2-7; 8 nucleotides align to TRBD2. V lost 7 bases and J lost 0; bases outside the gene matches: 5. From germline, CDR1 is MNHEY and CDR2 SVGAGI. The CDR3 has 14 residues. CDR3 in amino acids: CASNIAGYSYEQYF. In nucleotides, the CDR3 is TGTGCCAGCAATATAGCGGGGTACTCCTACGAGCAGTACTTC.

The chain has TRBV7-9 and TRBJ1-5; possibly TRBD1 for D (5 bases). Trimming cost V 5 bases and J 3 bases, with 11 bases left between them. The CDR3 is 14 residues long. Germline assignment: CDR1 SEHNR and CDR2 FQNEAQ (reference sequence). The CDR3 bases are TGTGCCAGCAGCAAAGGGACTAACAATCAGCCCCAGCATTTT. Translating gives CASSKGTNNQPQHF.

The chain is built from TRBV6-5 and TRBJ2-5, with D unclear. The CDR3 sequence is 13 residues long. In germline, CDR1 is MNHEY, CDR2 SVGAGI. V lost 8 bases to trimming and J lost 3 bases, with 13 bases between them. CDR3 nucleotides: TGTGCCAGCGAGCCCCGGGTGAAAGAGACCCAGTACTTC. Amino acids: CASEPRVKETQYF.

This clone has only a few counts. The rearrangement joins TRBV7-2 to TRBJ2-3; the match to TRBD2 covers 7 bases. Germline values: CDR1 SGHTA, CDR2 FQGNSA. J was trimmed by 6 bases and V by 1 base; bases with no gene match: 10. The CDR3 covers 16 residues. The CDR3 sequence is CASSLGHGGTMDTQYF. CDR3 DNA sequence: TGTGCCAGCAGCTTAGGTCATGGGGGGACTATGGATACGCAGTATTTT.

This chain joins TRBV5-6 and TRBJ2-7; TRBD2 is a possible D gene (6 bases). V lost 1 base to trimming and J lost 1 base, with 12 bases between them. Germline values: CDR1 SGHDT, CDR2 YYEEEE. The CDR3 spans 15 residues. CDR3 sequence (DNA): TGTGCCAGCAGCTTGAGGGGCGGGGCTTCCTACGAGCAGTACTTC. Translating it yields CASSLRGGASYEQYF.

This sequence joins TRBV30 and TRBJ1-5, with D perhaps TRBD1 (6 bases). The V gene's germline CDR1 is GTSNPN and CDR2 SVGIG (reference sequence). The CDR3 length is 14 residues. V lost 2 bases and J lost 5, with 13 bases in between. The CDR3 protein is CAWSSVTGYQPQHF. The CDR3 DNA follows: TGTGCCTGGAGTAGTGTGACAGGTTATCAGCCCCAGCATTTT.

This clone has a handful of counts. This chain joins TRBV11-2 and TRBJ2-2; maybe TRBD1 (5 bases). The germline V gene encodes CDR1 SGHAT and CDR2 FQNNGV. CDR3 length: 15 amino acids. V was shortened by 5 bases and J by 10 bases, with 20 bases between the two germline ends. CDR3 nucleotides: TGTGCCAGCAGCGCAAGGGGTCGGTCTGGCCAGGAGCTGTTTTTT. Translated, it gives CASSARGRSGQELFF.

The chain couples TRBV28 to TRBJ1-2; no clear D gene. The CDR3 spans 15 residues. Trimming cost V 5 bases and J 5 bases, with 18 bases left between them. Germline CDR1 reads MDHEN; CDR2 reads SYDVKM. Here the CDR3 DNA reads TGTGCCAGCAGTCTTACCGAGGACGGACCTTATGGCTACACCTTC. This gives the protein CASSLTEDGPYGYTF.